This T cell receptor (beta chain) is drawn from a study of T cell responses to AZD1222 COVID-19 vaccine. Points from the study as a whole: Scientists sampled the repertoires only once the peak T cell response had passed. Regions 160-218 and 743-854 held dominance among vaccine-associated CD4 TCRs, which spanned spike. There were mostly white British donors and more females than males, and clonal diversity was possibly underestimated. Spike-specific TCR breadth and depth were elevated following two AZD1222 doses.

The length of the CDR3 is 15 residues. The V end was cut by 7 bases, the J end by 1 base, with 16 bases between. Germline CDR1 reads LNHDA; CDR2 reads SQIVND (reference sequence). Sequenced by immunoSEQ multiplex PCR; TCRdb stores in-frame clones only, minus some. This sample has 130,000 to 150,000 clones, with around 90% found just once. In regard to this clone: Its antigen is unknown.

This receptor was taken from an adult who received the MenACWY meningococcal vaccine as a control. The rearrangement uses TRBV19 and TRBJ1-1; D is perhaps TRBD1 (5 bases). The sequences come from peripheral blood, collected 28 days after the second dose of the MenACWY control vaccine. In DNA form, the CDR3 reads TGTGCCAGTATCCCACGGGGACGGACGAACACTGAAGCTTTCTTT. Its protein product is CASIPRGRTNTEAFF. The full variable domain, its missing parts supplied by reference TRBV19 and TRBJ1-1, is DGGITQSPKYLFRKEGQNVTLSCEQNLNHDAMYWYRQDPGQGLRLIYYSQIVNDFQKGDIAEGYSVSREKKESFPLTVTSAQKNPTAFYLCASIPRGRTNTEAFFGQGTRLTVV.